This entry features one T cell receptor beta chain sequence. This sample was taken from a study of blood T cell repertoires in COVID-19. CDR3 length equals 14 residues. Deletions cut 3 bases from V and 1 base from J, with 9 bases between. CDR1 is LNHDA and CDR2 is SQIVND in the germline V gene (reference sequence). Profiled with immunoSEQ multiplex PCR; TCRdb holds only in-frame clones, not every one. In the table there are about 300,000 clones, approximately 86% of which are singletons. The chain couples TRBV19 to TRBJ1-1; D remains ambiguous. The sequencing input was peripheral blood. This TCR was sampled from a man between 18 and 29 years old with active or convalescent COVID-19. The chain's CDR3 is CASSIWRQNTEAFF. DNA for the CDR3: TGTGCCAGTAGTATTTGGCGGCAGAACACTGAAGCTTTCTTT. Together with reference TRBV19 and TRBJ1-1, the CDR3 gives the full variable domain: DGGITQSPKYLFRKEGQNVTLSCEQNLNHDAMYWYRQDPGQGLRLIYYSQIVNDFQKGDIAEGYSVSREKKESFPLTVTSAQKNPTAFYLCASSIWRQNTEAFFGQGTRLTVV.